These T cell receptor beta chains were read from a single sample in a study of cytomegalovirus exposure and HLA in healthy donors. Assay used: immunoSEQ multiplex PCR; TCRdb lists only in-frame clones, some missing. The data contain 150,000 to 200,000 clones, roughly 85% of them singletons. Specimen: PBMCs. The origin of the receptors is a woman aged 50 to 60 in good health and CMV-seronegative. CDR3s include the opening cysteine and the closing phenylalanine or tryptophan. The D gene is left open where the match is weak. The size entry is marked missing in some rows and otherwise reads once, few, many or a size class.

TRBJ1-5 TRBV7-2 NA NA TGTGCCAGCAGCCAATCCTCGGGAGGGCCTAGCAATCAGCCCCAGCATTTT CASSQSSGGPSNQPQHF
TRBJ1-5 TRBV5-6 NA NA TGTGCCAGCAGCTTGGTTAGGGGGATGGGCAATCAGCCCCAGCATTTT CASSLVRGMGNQPQHF
TRBJ1-1 TRBV28 TRBD1 once TGTGCCAGCAGTTATATCCCCTTTACAGGGGGTTACACTGAAGCTTTCTTT CASSYIPFTGGYTEAFF
TRBJ2-1 TRBV6-1 TRBD2 NA TGTGCCAGCAGTGAAACTGTACTAGCGGGAGGGGAAAATGAGCAGTTCTTC CASSETVLAGGENEQFF
TRBJ2-3 TRBV30 NA once TGTGCCTGGAATACTCTAGCACCGACAGATACGCAGTATTTT CAWNTLAPTDTQYF
TRBJ1-1 TRBV19 TRBD1 NA TGTGCCAGTAGGGCCGGGACAGGGAACACTGAAGCTTTCTTT CASRAGTGNTEAFF
TRBJ2-1 TRBV28 TRBD2 NA TGTGCCAGCGACGGACTAGCGGGAGGTAGGTCCTACAATGAGCAGTTCTTC CASDGLAGGRSYNEQFF
TRBJ2-7 TRBV5-4 TRBD1 NA TGTGCCAGCAGCTTGGGGGTAGGGGGCGGCACCTACGAGCAGTACTTC CASSLGVGGGTYEQYF
TRBJ2-1 TRBV5-1 TRBD2 NA TGCGCCAGCGGACTAGCGGGAGGGCTGAATGAGCAGTTCTTC CASGLAGGLNEQFF
TRBJ2-1 TRBV29-1 NA once TGCAGCCTCCAGGAGGGAAGCGAGCAGTTCTTC CSLQEGSEQFF
TRBJ1-5 TRBV7-9 TRBD1 NA TGTGCCAGCAGCTCGGGGACAGGGGGCACCACCCATCAGCATTTT CASSSGTGGTTHQHF
TRBJ2-1 TRBV19 TRBD1 NA TGTGCCAGTAGTATCCTCCGGGACAGGGGGTACAATGAGCAGTTCTTC CASSILRDRGYNEQFF
TRBJ1-3 TRBV5-1 NA NA TGCGCCAGCAGCTTGGGGCAGGGGAGCCCTGGAAACACCATATATTTT CASSLGQGSPGNTIYF
TRBJ2-7 TRBV27 NA NA TGTGCCAGCAGTTCACTCTCCTACGAGCAGTACTTC CASSSLSYEQYF
TRBJ2-1 TRBV7-2 TRBD2 NA TGTGCCAGCAGCACTACTAGCGGGAGGCCGTACAATGAGCAGTTCTTC CASSTTSGRPYNEQFF
TRBJ2-1 TRBV18 TRBD1 NA TGTGCCAGCTCACCGGGTCCTAGGGGGCACAATGAGCAGTTCTTC CASSPGPRGHNEQFF
TRBJ2-1 TRBV7-2 NA few TGTGCCAGCAGCTTATGGGCGGGCCGATACAATGAGCAGTTCTTC CASSLWAGRYNEQFF
TRBJ2-7 TRBV19 TRBD2 NA TGTGCCAGTAGTTCGTCTCCGGGACTAGCGGGAGCCGGTGAGCAGTACTTC CASSSSPGLAGAGEQYF
TRBJ1-4 TRBV19 NA NA TGTGCCAGTAGTATAGATCTTACGGGGAAGCGACTGTTTTTT CASSIDLTGKRLFF
TRBJ2-3 TRBV5-4 TRBD2 NA TGTGCCAGCAGCGGGGAACTAGCGCCAGATACGCAGTATTTT CASSGELAPDTQYF
TRBJ2-1 TRBV9 TRBD2 NA TGTGCCAGCAGCGTAGATGGCGGGAGATACAATGAGCAGTTCTTC CASSVDGGRYNEQFF
TRBJ2-7 TRBV5-4 TRBD2 NA TGTGCCAGCAGCTTGACTAGCGGGAGGACCTACGAGCAGTACTTC CASSLTSGRTYEQYF
TRBJ1-1 TRBV30 NA NA TGTGCCTGGAGCCCCGGGAGCGGGGGCACTGAAGCTTTCTTT CAWSPGSGGTEAFF
TRBJ1-1 TRBV28 NA NA TGTGCCAGCAGTTCCGGGGGGGAGGGTAGGAACACTGAAGCTTTCTTT CASSSGGEGRNTEAFF
TRBJ1-1 TRBV4-1 TRBD1 once TGCGCCAGCAGTCAAGATAAAGGACAGGGGAGGGCTGAAGCTTTCTTT CASSQDKGQGRAEAFF
TRBJ2-3 TRBV9 NA NA TGTGCCAGCAGCTCCCGGATAGCCACAGATACGCAGTATTTT CASSSRIATDTQYF
TRBJ2-1 TRBV7-2 NA NA TGTGCCAGCAGCGGACTAAATGAGCAGTTCTTC CASSGLNEQFF
TRBJ1-1 TRBV7-8 NA NA TGTGCCAGCAGCCCCACTAGCCTAGGCGCTGAAGCTTTCTTT CASSPTSLGAEAFF
TRBJ2-7 TRBV18 NA NA TGTGCCAGCTCACCGGGAGGAAGCTCCTACGAGCAGTACTTC CASSPGGSSYEQYF
TRBJ2-3 TRBV27 TRBD2 NA TGTGCCAGCAGTTTAATTAGCGGGAGGGCCGCAGATACGCAGTATTTT CASSLISGRAADTQYF
TRBJ1-5 TRBV6-5 NA NA TGTGCCAGCAGTCTCCGGGACACCAATCAGCCCCAGCATTTT CASSLRDTNQPQHF
TRBJ2-1 TRBV7-8 NA NA TGTGCCAGCAAAGTCCGACTTTGGCGGACTCACCAGGGGCACAATGAGCAGTTCTTC CASKVRLWRTHQGHNEQFF
TRBJ2-7 TRBV27 NA NA TGTGCCAGCAGTCCGACAGGTAGAGTCGAGCAGTACTTC CASSPTGRVEQYF
TRBJ2-1 TRBV11-2 TRBD2 NA TGTGCCAGCAGCAGAACCGGACTAGCGGGAGGGCCGAGGAATGAGCAGTTCTTC CASSRTGLAGGPRNEQFF
TRBJ2-2 TRBV29-1 NA few TGCAGCGCTCAGCTAGATTCCGTAACCGGGGAGCTGTTTTTT CSAQLDSVTGELFF
TRBJ2-3 TRBV7-9 NA NA TGTGCCAGCAGCCTCCCCCCAGCAGATACGCAGTATTTT CASSLPPADTQYF
TRBJ2-7 TRBV18 NA NA TGTGCCAGCTCACCCCGACAGGCGGAGCAGTACTTC CASSPRQAEQYF
TRBJ1-5 TRBV10-3 NA NA TGTGCCATCAGTGAGTCCGGAGGCGGGGGAAATCAGCCCCAGCATTTT CAISESGGGGNQPQHF
TRBJ2-1 TRBV30 NA NA TGTGCCTGGAGTGTTTCGCGTTCGAGCTCCTACAATGAGCAGTTCTTC CAWSVSRSSSYNEQFF
TRBJ2-2 TRBV9 NA NA TGTGCCAGCAGCGTAGAGTATCGGGGAATAAGGGGGACTACGAACACCGGGGAGCTGTTTTTT CASSVEYRGIRGTTNTGELFF
TRBJ2-7 TRBV7-9 NA NA TGTGCCAGCAGTGACAGTTCCCCAGACCTCCAGTACTTC CASSDSSPDLQYF
TRBJ2-7 TRBV27 TRBD2 once TGTGCCAGCAGTTTAGCTAGCGGGTATTACGAGCAGTACTTC CASSLASGYYEQYF